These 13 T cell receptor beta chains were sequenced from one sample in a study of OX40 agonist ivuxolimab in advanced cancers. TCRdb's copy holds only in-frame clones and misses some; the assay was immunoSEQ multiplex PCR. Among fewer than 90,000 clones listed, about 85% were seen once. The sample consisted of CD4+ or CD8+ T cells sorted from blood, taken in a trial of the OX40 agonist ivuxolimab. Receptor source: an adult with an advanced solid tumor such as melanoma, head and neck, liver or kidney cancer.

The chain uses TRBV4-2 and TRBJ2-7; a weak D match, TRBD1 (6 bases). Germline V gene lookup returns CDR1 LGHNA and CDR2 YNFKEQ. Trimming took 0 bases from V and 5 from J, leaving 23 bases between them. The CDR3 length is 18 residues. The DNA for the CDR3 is TGTGCCAGCAGCCAAGATGGTAGTCTTCCAACAGGGTGGGACGAGCAGTACTTC. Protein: CASSQDGSLPTGWDEQYF.

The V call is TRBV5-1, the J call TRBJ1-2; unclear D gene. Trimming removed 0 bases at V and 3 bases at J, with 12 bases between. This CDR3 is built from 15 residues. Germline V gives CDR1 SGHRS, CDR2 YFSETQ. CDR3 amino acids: CASSLGQLRDYGYTF. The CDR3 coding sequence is TGCGCCAGCAGCTTGGGACAACTCCGCGACTATGGCTACACCTTC.

The CDR3 nucleotides are TGTGCCAGCACCACCTCTCGACAGTATGGCTACACCTTC. Amino acid sequence: CASTTSRQYGYTF. The chain joins TRBV27 to TRBJ1-2; a weak D match, TRBD1 (5 bases). Germline V gene lookup returns CDR1 MNHEY and CDR2 SMNVEV (reference sequence). This CDR3 has 13 amino acids. Trimming took 7 bases from V and 5 from J, leaving 14 bases between them.

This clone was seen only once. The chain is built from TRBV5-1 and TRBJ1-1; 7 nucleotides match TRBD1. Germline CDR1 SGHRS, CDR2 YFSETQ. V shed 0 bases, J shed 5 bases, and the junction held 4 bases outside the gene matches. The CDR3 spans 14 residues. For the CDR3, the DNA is TGCGCCAGCAGCTTGGAGGGGGCCCGAACTGAAGCTTTCTTT. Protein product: CASSLEGARTEAFF. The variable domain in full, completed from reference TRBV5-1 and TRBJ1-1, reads KAGVTQTPRYLIKTRGQQVTLSCSPISGHRSVSWYQQTPGQGLQFLFEYFSETQRNKGNFPGRFSGRQFSNSRSEMNVSTLELGDSALYLCASSLEGARTEAFFGQGTRLTVV.

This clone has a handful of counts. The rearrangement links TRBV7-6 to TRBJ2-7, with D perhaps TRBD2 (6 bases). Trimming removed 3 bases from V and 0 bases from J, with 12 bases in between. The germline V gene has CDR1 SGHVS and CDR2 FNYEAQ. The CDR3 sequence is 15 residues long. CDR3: CASSFGGSSSYEQYF. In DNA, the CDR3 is TGTGCCAGCAGCTTTGGGGGGTCGAGCTCCTACGAGCAGTACTTC.

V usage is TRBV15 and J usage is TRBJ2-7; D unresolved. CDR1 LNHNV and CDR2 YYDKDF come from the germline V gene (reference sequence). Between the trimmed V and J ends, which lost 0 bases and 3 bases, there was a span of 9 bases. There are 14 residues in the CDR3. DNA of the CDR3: TGTGCCACCAGCAGAGATTGGTCCTACTACGAGCAGTACTTC. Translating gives CATSRDWSYYEQYF.

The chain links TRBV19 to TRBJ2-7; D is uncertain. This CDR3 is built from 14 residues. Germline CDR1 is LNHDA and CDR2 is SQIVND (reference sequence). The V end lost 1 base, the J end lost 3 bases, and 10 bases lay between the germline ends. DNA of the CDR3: TGTGCCAGTAGTATAGTTGGACCGAACTACGAGCAGTACTTC. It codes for CASSIVGPNYEQYF.

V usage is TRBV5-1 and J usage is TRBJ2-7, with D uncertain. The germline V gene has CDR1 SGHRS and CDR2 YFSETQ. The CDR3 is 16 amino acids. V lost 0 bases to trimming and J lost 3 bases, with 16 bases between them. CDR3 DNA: TGCGCCAGCAGCTTGGACGACACTAATGTCAGCTACGAGCAGTACTTC. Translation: CASSLDDTNVSYEQYF.

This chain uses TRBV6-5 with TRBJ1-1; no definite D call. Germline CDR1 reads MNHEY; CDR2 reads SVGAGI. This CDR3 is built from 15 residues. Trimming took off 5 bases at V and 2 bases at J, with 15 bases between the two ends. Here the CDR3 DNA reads TGTGCCAGCAGTGGCACCGGGTCGGGAAACACTGAAGCTTTCTTT. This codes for CASSGTGSGNTEAFF.

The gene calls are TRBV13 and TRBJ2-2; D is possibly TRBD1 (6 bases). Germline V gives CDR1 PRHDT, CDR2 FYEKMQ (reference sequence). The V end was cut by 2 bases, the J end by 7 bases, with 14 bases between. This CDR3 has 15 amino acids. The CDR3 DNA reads TGTGCCAGCAGCTTACGGGACACAGTGTTCGGGGAGCTGTTTTTT. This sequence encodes CASSLRDTVFGELFF.

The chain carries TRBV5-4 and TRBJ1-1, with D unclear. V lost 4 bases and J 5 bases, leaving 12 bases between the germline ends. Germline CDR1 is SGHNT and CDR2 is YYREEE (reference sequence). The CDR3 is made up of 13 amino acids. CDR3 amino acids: CASSPTTGTEAFF. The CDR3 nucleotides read TGTGCCAGCAGCCCGACCACCGGGACTGAAGCTTTCTTT.

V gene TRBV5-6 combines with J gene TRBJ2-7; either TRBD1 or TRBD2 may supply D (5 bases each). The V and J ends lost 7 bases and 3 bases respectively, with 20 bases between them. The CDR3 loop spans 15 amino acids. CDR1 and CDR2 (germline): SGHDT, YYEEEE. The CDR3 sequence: CASGSRGQILYEQYF. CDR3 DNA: TGTGCCAGCGGATCCCGGGGCCAGATACTCTACGAGCAGTACTTC.

The CDR3 here is CASSIDLATNEKLFF. Written as DNA, the CDR3 is TGTGCCAGCAGCATCGACCTTGCAACTAATGAAAAACTGTTTTTT. The chain uses TRBV5-6 and TRBJ1-4, with no clear D. Trimming took off 4 bases at V and 0 bases at J, with 10 bases between the two ends. The CDR3 is made up of 15 amino acids. Germline CDR1 SGHDT, CDR2 YYEEEE.